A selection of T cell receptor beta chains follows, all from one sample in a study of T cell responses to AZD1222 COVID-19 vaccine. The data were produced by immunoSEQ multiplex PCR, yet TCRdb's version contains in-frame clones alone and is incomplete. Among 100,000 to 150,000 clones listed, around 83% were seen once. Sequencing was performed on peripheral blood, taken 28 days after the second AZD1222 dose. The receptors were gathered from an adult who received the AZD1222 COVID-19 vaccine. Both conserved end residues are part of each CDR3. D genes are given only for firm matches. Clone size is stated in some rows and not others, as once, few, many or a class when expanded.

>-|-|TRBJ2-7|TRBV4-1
CASSQARGVGYEQYF
TGCGCCAGCAGCCAAGCGAGGGGAGTAGGCTACGAGCAGTACTTC
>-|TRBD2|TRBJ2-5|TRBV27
CASSKRGETQYF
TGTGCCAGTTCTAAGCGGGGAGAGACCCAGTACTTC
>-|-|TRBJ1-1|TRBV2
CASRRLVAFF
TGTGCCAGCAGAAGACTCGTAGCTTTCTTT
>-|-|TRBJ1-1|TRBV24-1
CATSVAGTAAFF
TGTGCCACCAGTGTAGCTGGGACGGCAGCTTTCTTT
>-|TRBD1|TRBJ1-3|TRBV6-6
CASSYQGARNTIYF
TGTGCCAGCAGTTACCAGGGGGCCCGAAACACCATATATTTT
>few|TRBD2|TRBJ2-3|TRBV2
CASSGRGGVTDTQYF
TGTGCCAGCAGTGGGCGGGGGGGCGTGACAGATACGCAGTATTTT
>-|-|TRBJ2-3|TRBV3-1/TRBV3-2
CASSQRPSGTDTQYF
TGTGCCAGCAGCCAGCGACCTTCGGGCACAGATACGCAGTATTTT
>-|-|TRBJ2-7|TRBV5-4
CASSLDRSSSYEQYF
TGTGCCAGCAGCTTGGACAGATCAAGCTCCTACGAGCAGTACTTC
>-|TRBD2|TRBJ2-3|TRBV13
CASSLEALAGGKTDTQYF
TGTGCCAGCAGCTTAGAGGCACTAGCGGGGGGCAAAACAGATACGCAGTATTTT
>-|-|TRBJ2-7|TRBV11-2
CASSPTVLYEQYF
TGTGCCAGCAGCCCTACAGTTCTCTACGAGCAGTACTTC
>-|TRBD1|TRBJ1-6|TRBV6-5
CASRSGGLNSPLHF
TGTGCCAGCAGATCAGGGGGCCTAAATTCACCCCTCCACTTT
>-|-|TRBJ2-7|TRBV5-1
CASSLIVDEQYF
TGCGCCAGCAGCTTGATAGTTGACGAGCAGTACTTC
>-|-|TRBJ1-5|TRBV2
CASATQNSNQPQHF
TGTGCCAGCGCAACACAGAATAGCAATCAGCCCCAGCATTTT
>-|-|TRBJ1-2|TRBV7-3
CASSSDSYYGYTF
TGTGCCAGCAGCTCGGACAGCTACTATGGCTACACCTTC
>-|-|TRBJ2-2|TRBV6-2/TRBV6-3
CASSYSIGEPGELFF
TGTGCCAGCAGTTACTCGATCGGGGAACCCGGGGAGCTGTTTTTT
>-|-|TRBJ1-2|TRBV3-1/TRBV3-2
CASSQRGGTGGGGYTF
TGTGCCAGCAGCCAGCGTGGAGGGACGGGAGGTGGTGGCTACACCTTC
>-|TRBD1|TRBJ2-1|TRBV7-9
CASSSLVGTAYNEQFF
TGTGCCAGCAGCTCCCTGGTAGGGACAGCATACAATGAGCAGTTCTTC
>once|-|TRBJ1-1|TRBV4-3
CASSQGKGGTEAFF
TGCGCCAGCAGCCAAGGAAAGGGCGGCACTGAAGCTTTCTTT
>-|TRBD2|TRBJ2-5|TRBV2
CASRMRLAGGFQETQYF
TGTGCCAGCAGGATGAGACTAGCGGGGGGATTTCAAGAGACCCAGTACTTC
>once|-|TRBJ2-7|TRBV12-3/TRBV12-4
CASSFGSRYEQYF
TGTGCCAGCAGTTTCGGGAGTCGGTACGAGCAGTACTTC
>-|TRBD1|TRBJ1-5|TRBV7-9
CASSRQGEAQPQHF
TGTGCCAGCAGCAGACAGGGGGAGGCTCAGCCCCAGCATTTT
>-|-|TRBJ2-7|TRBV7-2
CASSSGLPYEQYF
TGTGCCAGCAGCTCGGGTCTCCCCTACGAGCAGTACTTC
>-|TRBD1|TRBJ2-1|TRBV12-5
CASGASGTVYNEQFF
TGTGCTAGTGGCGCCTCCGGGACAGTTTACAATGAGCAGTTCTTC
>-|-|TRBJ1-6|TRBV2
CASSGGVNSPLHF
TGTGCCAGCAGTGGCGGGGTGAATTCACCCCTCCACTTT
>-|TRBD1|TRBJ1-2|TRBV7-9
CASSLAVGTGGGYTF
TGTGCCAGCAGCTTAGCTGTGGGGACAGGGGGTGGCTACACCTTC
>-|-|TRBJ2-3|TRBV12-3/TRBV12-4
CASMGWGTDTQYF
TGTGCCAGCATGGGTTGGGGCACAGATACGCAGTATTTT
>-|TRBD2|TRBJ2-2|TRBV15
CATSPGGGRAGELFF
TGTGCCACCAGCCCCGGCGGGGGAAGGGCCGGGGAGCTGTTTTTT
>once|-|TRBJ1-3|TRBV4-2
CASSQVESGQQNTIYF
TGTGCCAGCAGCCAAGTTGAGTCTGGACAACAAAACACCATATATTTT
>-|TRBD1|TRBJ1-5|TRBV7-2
CASSPTTGPNQPQHF
TGTGCCAGCAGCCCGACGACAGGGCCAAATCAGCCCCAGCATTTT
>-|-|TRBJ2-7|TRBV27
CASSLAGASHEQYF
TGTGCCAGCAGTTTGGCAGGGGCTTCCCACGAGCAGTACTTC
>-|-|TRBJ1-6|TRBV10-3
CAISDPRNTLHF
TGTGCCATCAGTGATCCGAGGAATACCCTCCACTTT
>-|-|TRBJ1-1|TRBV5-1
CASSPSGGWGTLNTEAFF
TGCGCCAGCAGCCCCAGCGGTGGCTGGGGGACTCTGAACACTGAAGCTTTCTTT
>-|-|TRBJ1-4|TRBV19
CASSTSRGANEKLFF
TGTGCCAGTAGTACCTCACGAGGCGCGAATGAAAAACTGTTTTTT
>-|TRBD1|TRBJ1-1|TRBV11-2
CASSQAGGSTEAFF
TGTGCCAGCAGCCAAGCAGGGGGCAGCACTGAAGCTTTCTTT
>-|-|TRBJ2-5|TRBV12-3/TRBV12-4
CASTLEPGTQYF
TGTGCCAGCACCCTGGAACCGGGGACCCAGTACTTC
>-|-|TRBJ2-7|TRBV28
CATKLLRQGGKPYEQYF
TGTGCCACTAAGTTACTCCGACAGGGAGGAAAACCCTACGAGCAGTACTTC
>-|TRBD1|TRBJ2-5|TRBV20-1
CSGQGEETQYF
TGCAGCGGACAGGGGGAGGAGACCCAGTACTTC
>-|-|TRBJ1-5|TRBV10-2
CASTTSQGNQPQHF
TGCGCCAGCACTACGAGTCAGGGTAATCAGCCCCAGCATTTT
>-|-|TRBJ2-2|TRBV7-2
CASSQRQLNTGELFF
TGTGCCAGCAGCCAGCGACAGTTAAACACCGGGGAGCTGTTTTTT
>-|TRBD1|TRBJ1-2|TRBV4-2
CASSQGQGVSGYTF
TGTGCCAGCAGCCAAGGGCAGGGGGTTTCTGGCTACACCTTC
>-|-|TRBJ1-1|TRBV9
CASSVAMNTEAFF
TGTGCCAGCAGCGTAGCTATGAACACTGAAGCTTTCTTT
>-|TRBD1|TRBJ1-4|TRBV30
CALLRQGLGEKLFF
TGTGCCTTATTACGACAGGGCCTGGGGGAAAAACTGTTTTTT
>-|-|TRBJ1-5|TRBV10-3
CAISEGQGGGNQPQHF
TGTGCCATCAGTGAGGGCCAGGGAGGTGGCAATCAGCCCCAGCATTTT
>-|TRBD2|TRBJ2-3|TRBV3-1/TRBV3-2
CASSQDAGEDTQYF
TGTGCCAGCAGCCAAGACGCGGGGGAAGATACGCAGTATTTT
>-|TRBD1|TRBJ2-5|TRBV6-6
CATAVPRDRGGETQYF
TGTGCCACCGCCGTCCCCCGGGACAGGGGCGGGGAGACCCAGTACTTC
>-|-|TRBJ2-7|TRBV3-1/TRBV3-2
CASSQETPSYEQYF
TGTGCCAGCAGCCAAGAGACACCTTCCTACGAGCAGTACTTC
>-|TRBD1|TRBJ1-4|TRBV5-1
CASSPGQGNEKLFF
TGCGCCAGCAGCCCCGGACAGGGGAATGAAAAACTGTTTTTT